This T cell receptor beta chain stems from a study of T-cell memory formation after mild COVID-19. Study-wide results and limits: Clones that contracted clustered mainly in CM and EM if CD4+ and in EMRA if CD8+.

TCRdb independently ran MiXCR on the 5' RACE reads; one entry per CDR3 protein. The profile shows about 290,000 distinct CDR3 sequences, 15% of them singletons. The CDR3 extends over 12 amino acids. The germline gives CDR1 SEHNR, CDR2 FQNEAQ (reference sequence). Trimming shortened V by 10 bases and J by 5 bases, and 12 bases separated the two germline ends. At least ten counts were recorded for this clonotype. The antigen remains unidentified. The chain recombines TRBV7-9 with TRBJ1-5; D call uncertain. This sequence was found in a man aged 18 to 29 who had mild COVID-19 (a few samples of this study predate the infection). Cell type and time point are not known. The specimen was PBMCs or a T cell subset sorted from them (not recorded which). CDR3 in amino acids: CATQRIDQPQHF. The CDR3, as DNA: TGTGCCACCCAAAGGATAGATCAGCCCCAGCATTTT.